This T cell receptor (beta chain) was profiled in a study of blood T cell repertoires in COVID-19. Study context: Sample material is recorded as cDNA or gDNA derived from T cells, B-cell-depleted T cells, or PBMCs.

Recruitment covered about two dozen US areas and drew participants whose ages spanned 18 to 89 years. Grouping used clinical history reported by participants in a survey and questionnaire. Original data processing: Amplification from reference gene primers served as the basis for estimated nucleated cell counts. Sequencing was performed with immunoSEQ multiplex PCR; in TCRdb, only in-frame clones are kept and a portion is missing. V and J calls plus clone size are reproduced from that table; the DNA served to infer D and trimming. In the table there are about 400,000 clones, 70% to 90% of which are singletons. The CDR3 runs to 16 residues. Germline lookup yields CDR1 SGHTA and CDR2 FQGNSA. With 1 base removed from V and 0 bases from J, the gap between germline ends came to 12 bases.

This clonotype was sampled from a woman between 35 and 50 years old with acute COVID-19. The source material was PBMCs or T cells enriched from blood (not recorded which). This chain uses TRBV7-2 with TRBJ1-2; no clear D. The DNA for the CDR3 is TGTGCCAGCAGCTTAGTAGGTGGACTGACTAACTATGGCTACACCTTC. The encoded protein is CASSLVGGLTNYGYTF.